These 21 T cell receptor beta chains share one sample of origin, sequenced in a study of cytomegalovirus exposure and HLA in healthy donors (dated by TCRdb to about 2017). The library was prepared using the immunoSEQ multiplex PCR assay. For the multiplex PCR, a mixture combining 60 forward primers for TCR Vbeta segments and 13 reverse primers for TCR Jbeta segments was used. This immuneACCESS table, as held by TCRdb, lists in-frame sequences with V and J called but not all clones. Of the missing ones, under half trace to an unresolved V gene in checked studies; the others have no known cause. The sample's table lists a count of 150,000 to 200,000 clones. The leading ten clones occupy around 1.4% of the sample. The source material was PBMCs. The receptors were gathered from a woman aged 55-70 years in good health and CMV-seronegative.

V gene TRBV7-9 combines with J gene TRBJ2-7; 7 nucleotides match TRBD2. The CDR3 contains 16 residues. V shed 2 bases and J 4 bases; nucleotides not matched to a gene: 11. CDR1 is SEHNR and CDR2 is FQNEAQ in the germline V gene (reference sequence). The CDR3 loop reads CASSLFSRGRMYEQYF. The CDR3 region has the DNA TGTGCCAGCAGCTTATTCTCGCGCGGGAGAATGTACGAGCAGTACTTC.

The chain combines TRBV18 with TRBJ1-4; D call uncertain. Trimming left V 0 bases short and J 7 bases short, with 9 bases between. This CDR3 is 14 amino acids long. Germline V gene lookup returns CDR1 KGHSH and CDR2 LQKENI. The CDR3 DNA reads TGTGCCAGCTCACCACCGTCTGAGGCTGAAAAACTGTTTTTT. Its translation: CASSPPSEAEKLFF.

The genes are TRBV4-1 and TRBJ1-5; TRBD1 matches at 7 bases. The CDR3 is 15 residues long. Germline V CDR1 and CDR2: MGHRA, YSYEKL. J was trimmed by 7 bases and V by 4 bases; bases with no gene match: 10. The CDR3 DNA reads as TGCGCCAGCAGCCTCGGGCAGGGGGTTAGGCAGCCCCAGCATTTT. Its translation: CASSLGQGVRQPQHF.

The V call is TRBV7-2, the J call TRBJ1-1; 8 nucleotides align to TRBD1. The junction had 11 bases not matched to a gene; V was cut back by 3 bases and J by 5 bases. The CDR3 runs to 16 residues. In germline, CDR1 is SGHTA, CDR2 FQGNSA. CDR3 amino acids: CASSFGPGGRGTEAFF. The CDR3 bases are TGTGCCAGCAGCTTTGGGCCAGGGGGCCGGGGGACTGAAGCTTTCTTT.

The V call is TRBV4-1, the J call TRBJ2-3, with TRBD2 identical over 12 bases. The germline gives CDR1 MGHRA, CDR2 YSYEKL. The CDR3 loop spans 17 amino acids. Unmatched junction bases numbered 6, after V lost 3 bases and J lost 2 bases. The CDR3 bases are TGCGCCAGCAGCCACGGACTAGCGGGGACGTACACAGATACGCAGTATTTT. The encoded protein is CASSHGLAGTYTDTQYF.

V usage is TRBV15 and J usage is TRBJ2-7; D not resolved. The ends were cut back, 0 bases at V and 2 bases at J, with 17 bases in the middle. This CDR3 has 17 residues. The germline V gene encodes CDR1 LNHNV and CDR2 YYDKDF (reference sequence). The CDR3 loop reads CATSRDAYSRQTYEQYF. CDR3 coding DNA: TGTGCCACCAGCAGAGATGCTTACTCGAGGCAAACCTACGAGCAGTACTTC. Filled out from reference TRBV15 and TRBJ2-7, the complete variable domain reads DAMVIQNPRYQVTQFGKPVTLSCSQTLNHNVMYWYQQKSSQAPKLLFHYYDKDFNNEADTPDNFQSRRPNTSFCFLDIRSPGLGDTAMYLCATSRDAYSRQTYEQYFGPGTRLTVT.

The CDR3 nucleotides read TGTGCCAGCAGCGGTCGGGGGGAGCAGTACTTC. As protein: CASSGRGEQYF. The chain carries TRBV9 and TRBJ2-7; a possible D gene is TRBD2 (6 bases). Deletions cut 3 bases from V and 7 bases from J, with 8 bases between. Germline-derived CDR1 and CDR2 are SGDLS and YYNGEE. The CDR3 extends over 11 amino acids.

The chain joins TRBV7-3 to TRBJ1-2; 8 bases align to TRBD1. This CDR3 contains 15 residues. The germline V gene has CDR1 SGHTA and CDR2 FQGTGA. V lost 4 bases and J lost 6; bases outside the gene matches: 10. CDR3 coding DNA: TGTGCCAGCAGCTACCAGGGGGCGCCTGGGAATGGCTACACCTTC. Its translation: CASSYQGAPGNGYTF. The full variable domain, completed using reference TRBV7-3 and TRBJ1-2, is GAGVSQTPSNKVTEKGKYVELRCDPISGHTALYWYRQSLGQGPEFLIYFQGTGAADDSGLPNDRFFAVRPEGSVSTLKIQRTERGDSAVYLCASSYQGAPGNGYTFGSGTRLTVV.

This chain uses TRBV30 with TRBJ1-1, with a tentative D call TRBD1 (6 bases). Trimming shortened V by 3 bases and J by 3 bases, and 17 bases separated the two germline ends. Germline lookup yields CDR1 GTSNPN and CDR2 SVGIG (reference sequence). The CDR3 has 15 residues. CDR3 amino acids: CAWSPNMRGYTEAFF. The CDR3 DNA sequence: TGTGCCTGGAGCCCGAATATGAGGGGGTACACTGAAGCTTTCTTT. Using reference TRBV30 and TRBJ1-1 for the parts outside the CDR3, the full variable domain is SQTIHQWPATLVQPVGSPLSLECTVEGTSNPNLYWYRQAAGRGLQLLFYSVGIGQISSEVPQNLSASRPQDRQFILSSKKLLLSDSGFYLCAWSPNMRGYTEAFFGQGTRLTVV.

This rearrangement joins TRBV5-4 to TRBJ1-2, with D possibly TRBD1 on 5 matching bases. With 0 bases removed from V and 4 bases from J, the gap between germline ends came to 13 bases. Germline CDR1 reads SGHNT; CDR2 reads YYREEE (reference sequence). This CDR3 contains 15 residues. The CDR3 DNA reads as TGTGCCAGCAGCTTGGAAAAGGGGCAAGGCTATGGCTACACCTTC. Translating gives CASSLEKGQGYGYTF.

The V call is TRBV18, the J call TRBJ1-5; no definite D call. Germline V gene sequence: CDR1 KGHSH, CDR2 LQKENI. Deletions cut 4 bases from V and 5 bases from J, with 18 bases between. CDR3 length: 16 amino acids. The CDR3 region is CASSQNRVSSDQPQHF. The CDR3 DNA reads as TGTGCCAGCTCACAAAACCGGGTCTCCTCGGATCAGCCCCAGCATTTT.

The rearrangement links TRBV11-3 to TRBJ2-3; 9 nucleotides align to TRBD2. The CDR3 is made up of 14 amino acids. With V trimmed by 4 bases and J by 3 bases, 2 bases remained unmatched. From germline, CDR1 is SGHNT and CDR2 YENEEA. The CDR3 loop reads CASSWTSATDTQYF. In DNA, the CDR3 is TGTGCCAGCAGCTGGACTAGCGCAACAGATACGCAGTATTTT.

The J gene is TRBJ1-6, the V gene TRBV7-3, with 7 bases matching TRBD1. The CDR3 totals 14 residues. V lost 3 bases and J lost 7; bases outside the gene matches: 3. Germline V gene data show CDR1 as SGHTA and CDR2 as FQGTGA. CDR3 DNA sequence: TGTGCCAGCAGCTTCGACAGGGCCAATTCACCCCTCCACTTT. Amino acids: CASSFDRANSPLHF.

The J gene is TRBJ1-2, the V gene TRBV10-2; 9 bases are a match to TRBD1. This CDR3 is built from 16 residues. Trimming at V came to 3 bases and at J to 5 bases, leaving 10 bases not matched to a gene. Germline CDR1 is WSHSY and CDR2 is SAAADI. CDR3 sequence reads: CASSEFRTGAKYGYTF. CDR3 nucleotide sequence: TGCGCCAGCAGTGAATTTAGGACAGGGGCGAAATATGGCTACACCTTC.

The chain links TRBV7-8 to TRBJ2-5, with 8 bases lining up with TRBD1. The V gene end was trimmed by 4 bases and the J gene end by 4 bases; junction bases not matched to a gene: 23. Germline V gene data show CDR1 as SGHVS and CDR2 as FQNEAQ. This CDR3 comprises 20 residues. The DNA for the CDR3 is TGTGCCAGCAGCTCGTATGGGACAGGAAGATCCACCTCGATCCTAGAGACCCAGTACTTC. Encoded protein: CASSSYGTGRSTSILETQYF.

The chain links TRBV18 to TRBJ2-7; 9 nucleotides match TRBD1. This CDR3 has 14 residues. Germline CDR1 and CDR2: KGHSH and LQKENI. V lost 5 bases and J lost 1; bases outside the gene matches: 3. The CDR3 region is CASSSGQGSYEQYF. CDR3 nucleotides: TGTGCCAGCTCATCTGGACAGGGGTCCTACGAGCAGTACTTC.

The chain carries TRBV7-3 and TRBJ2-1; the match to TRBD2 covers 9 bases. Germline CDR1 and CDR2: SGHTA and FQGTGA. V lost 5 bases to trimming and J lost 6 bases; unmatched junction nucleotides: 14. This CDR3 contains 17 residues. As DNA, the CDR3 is TGTGCCAGCAGCCGAACTGCGGGCGGGGGGGCCTTCAATGAGCAGTTCTTC. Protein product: CASSRTAGGGAFNEQFF. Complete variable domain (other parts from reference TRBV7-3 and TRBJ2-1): GAGVSQTPSNKVTEKGKYVELRCDPISGHTALYWYRQSLGQGPEFLIYFQGTGAADDSGLPNDRFFAVRPEGSVSTLKIQRTERGDSAVYLCASSRTAGGGAFNEQFFGPGTRLTVL.

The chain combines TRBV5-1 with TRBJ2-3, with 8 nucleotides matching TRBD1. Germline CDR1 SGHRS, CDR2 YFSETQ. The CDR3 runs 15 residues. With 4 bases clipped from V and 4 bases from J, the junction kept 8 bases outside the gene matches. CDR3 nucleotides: TGCGCCAGCAGCCACGGACAGGGCAGGGCAGATACGCAGTATTTT. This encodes CASSHGQGRADTQYF.

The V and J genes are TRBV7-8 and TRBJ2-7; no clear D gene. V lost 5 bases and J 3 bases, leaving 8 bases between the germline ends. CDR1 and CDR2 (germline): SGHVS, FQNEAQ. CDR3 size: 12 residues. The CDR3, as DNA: TGTGCCAGCAGCCCAGACTTCTACGAGCAGTACTTC. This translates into CASSPDFYEQYF.

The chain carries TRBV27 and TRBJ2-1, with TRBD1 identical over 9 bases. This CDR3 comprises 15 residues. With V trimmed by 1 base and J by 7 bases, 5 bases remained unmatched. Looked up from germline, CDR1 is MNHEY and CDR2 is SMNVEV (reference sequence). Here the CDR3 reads CASSLLGQGRNEQFF. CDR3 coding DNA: TGTGCCAGCAGTTTATTGGGACAGGGAAGGAATGAGCAGTTCTTC.

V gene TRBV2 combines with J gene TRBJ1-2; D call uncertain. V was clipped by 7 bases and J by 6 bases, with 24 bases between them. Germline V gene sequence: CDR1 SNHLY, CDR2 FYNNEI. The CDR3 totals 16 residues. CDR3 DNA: TGTGCCAGCAAACAGAACCGGGATCTGAGAAAGGATGGCTACACCTTC. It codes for CASKQNRDLRKDGYTF.